The present T cell receptor (beta chain) was sequenced within a study of cytomegalovirus exposure and HLA in healthy donors. It was with 60 Vbeta and 13 Jbeta primers that the PCR ran. Sequencing was performed with immunoSEQ multiplex PCR; in TCRdb, only in-frame clones are kept and a portion is missing. The sample lists 65,000 to 80,000 clones, just under 80% occurring once. Germline CDR1 and CDR2: MDHEN and SYDVKM. The CDR3 contains 13 residues. Trimming took 3 bases from V and 11 from J, leaving 16 bases between them. The source is a woman in her thirties or forties in good health and CMV-seropositive. This chain connects TRBV28 to TRBJ1-1; maybe TRBD1 (6 bases). What was sequenced was PBMCs. The CDR3 spells CASSFDLKGDAFF. CDR3 nucleotides: TGTGCCAGCAGTTTTGACTTAAAGGGGGATGCTTTCTTT.